This paragraph covers one T cell receptor beta chain sequence. V was shortened by 10 bases and J by 3 bases, with 15 bases between the two germline ends. Germline CDR1 is KGHSH and CDR2 is LQKENI. The CDR3 length is 13 residues. The PCR had 60 Vbeta and 13 Jbeta primers. TCRdb's copy holds only in-frame clones and misses some; the assay was immunoSEQ multiplex PCR. Among some 130,000 clones listed, 80% to 90% were seen once. This entry comes from a study of cytomegalovirus exposure and HLA in healthy donors. This chain links TRBV18 with TRBJ1-1; D not certain. Specimen: PBMCs. The sequence derives from a woman between 35 and 50 years old in good health and CMV-seropositive. The CDR3 spells CATINTPDTEAFF. CDR3 nucleotide sequence: TGTGCCACCATAAACACCCCCGACACTGAAGCTTTCTTT.